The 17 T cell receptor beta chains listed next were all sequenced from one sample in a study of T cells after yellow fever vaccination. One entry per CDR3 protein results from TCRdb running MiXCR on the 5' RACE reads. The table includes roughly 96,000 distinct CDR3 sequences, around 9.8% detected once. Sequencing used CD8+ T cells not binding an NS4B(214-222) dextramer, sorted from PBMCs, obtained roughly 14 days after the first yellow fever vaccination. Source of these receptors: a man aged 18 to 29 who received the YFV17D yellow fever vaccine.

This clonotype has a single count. The CDR3 coding sequence is TGTGCCAGCAGGCCGGGACGGTCGCGTAGTGAGCAGTTCTTC. Its translation: CASRPGRSRSEQFF. This rearrangement joins TRBV28 to TRBJ2-1, with D possibly called TRBD1 or TRBD2 (5 bases each). CDR3 length: 14 residues. Trimming left V 6 bases short and J 9 bases short, with 18 bases between. From germline, CDR1 is MDHEN and CDR2 SYDVKM. The whole variable domain, remainder taken from reference TRBV28 and TRBJ2-1, is DVKVTQSSRYLVKRTGEKVFLECVQDMDHENMFWYRQDPGLGLRLIYFSYDVKMKEKGDIPEGYSVSREKKERFSLILESASTNQTSMYLCASRPGRSRSEQFFGPGTRLTVL.

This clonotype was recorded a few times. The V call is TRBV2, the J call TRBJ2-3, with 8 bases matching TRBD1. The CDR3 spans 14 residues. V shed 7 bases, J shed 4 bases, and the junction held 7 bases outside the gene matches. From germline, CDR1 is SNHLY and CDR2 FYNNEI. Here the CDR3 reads CASNPGGPPDTQYF. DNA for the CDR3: TGTGCCAGCAACCCAGGGGGCCCCCCAGATACGCAGTATTTT.

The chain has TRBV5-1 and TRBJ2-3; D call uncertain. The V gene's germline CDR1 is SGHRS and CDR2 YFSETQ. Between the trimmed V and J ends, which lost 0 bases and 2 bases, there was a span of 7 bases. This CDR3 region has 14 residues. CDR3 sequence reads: CASSLVQATDTQYF. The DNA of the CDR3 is TGCGCCAGCAGCTTGGTTCAGGCCACAGATACGCAGTATTTT.

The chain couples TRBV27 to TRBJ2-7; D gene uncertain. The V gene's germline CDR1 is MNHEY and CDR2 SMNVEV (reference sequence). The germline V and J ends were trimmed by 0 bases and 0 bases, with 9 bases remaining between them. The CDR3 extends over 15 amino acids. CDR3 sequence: CASSLSKAGSYEQYF. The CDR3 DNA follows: TGTGCCAGCAGTTTATCGAAGGCAGGCTCCTACGAGCAGTACTTC.

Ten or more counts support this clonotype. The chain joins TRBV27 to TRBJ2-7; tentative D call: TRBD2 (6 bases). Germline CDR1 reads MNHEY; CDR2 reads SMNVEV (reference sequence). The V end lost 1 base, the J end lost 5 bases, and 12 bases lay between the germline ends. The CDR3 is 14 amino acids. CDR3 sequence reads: CASSLYGGVHEQYV. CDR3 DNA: TGTGCCAGCAGTTTATATGGAGGGGTCCACGAGCAGTACGTC.

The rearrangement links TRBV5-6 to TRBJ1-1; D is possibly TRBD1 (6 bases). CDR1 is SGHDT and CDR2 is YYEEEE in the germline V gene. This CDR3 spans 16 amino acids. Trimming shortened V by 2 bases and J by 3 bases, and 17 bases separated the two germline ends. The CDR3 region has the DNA TGTGCCAGCAGCTTAGGGGGACGGGGGGCCTACACTGAAGCTTTCTTT. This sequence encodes CASSLGGRGAYTEAFF.

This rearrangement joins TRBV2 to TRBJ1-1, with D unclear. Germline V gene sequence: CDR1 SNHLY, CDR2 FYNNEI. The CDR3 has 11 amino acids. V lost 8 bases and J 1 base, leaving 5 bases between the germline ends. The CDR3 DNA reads TGTGCCAGCCCGACGAACACTGAAGCTTTCTTT. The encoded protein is CASPTNTEAFF.

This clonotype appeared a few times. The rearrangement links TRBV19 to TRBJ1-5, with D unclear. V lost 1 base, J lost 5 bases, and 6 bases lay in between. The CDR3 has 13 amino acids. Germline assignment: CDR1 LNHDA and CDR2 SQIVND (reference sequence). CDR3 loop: CASSIGHDQPQHF. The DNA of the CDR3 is TGTGCCAGTAGTATAGGACACGATCAGCCCCAGCATTTT.

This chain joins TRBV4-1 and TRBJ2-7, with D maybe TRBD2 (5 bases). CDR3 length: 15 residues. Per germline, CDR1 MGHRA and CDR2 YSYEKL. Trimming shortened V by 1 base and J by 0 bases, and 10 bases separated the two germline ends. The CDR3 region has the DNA TGCGCCAGCAGCCAAGGTAGCGACACCTCCTACGAGCAGTACTTC. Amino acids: CASSQGSDTSYEQYF.

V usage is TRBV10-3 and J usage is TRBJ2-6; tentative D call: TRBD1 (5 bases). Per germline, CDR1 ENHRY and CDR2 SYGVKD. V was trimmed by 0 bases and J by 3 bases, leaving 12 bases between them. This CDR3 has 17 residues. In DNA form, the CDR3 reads TGTGCCATCAGTGAGTCGACAGTATCCGGTGGGGCCAACGTCCTGACTTTC. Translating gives CAISESTVSGGANVLTF.

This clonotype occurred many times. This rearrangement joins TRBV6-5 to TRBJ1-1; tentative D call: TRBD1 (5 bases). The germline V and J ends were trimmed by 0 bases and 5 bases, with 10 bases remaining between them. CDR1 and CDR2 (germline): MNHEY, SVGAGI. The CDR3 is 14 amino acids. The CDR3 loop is CASSYSTQGTEAFF. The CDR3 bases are TGTGCCAGCAGTTACTCGACGCAGGGAACTGAAGCTTTCTTT.

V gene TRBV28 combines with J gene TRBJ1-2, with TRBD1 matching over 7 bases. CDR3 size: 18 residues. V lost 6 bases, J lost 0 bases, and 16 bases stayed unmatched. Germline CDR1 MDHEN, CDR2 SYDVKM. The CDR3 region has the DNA TGTGCCAGCAGCTCTCCTTCCCCCCACAGGGGCACTAACTATGGCTACACCTTC. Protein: CASSSPSPHRGTNYGYTF.

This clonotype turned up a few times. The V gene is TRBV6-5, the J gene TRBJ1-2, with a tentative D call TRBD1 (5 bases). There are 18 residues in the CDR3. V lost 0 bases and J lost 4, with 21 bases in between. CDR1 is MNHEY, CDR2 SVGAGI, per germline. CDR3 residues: CASSYSSSAGPRFYGYTF. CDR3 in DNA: TGTGCCAGCAGTTACTCGAGCTCGGCAGGGCCGCGCTTCTATGGCTACACCTTC.

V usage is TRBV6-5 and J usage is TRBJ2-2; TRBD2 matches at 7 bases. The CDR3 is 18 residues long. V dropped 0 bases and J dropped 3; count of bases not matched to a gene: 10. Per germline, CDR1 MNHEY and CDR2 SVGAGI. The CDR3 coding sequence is TGTGCCAGCAGTTACTCCCACCGGTGGGCGGGGGACACCGGGGAGCTGTTTTTT. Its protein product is CASSYSHRWAGDTGELFF.

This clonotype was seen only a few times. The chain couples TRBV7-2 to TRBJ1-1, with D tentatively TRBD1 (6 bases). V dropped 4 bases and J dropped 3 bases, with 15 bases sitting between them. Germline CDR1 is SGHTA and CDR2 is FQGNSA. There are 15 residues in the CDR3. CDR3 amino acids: CASSSPPGGHTEAFF. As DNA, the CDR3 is TGTGCCAGCAGCTCCCCGCCCGGGGGGCACACTGAAGCTTTCTTT.

CDR3 bases: TGTGCCAGCAGTTACATAACCCTCTCAACCCACAATGAGCAGTTCTTC. It codes for CASSYITLSTHNEQFF. The rearrangement joins TRBV6-2 or TRBV6-3 to TRBJ2-1; D is unresolved. Trimming pared 2 bases from V and 5 bases from J, leaving 16 bases between. There are 16 residues in the CDR3. Germline V gene data show CDR1 as MNHEY and CDR2 as SVGEGT.

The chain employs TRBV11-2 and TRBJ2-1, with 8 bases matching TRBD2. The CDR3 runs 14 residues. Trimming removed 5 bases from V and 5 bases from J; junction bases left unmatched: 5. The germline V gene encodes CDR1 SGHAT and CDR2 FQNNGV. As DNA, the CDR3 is TGTGCCAGCAGCCTTTCGGGGGGGAACAATGAGCAGTTCTTC. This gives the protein CASSLSGGNNEQFF. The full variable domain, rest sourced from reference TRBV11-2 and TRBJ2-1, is EAGVAQSPRYKIIEKRQSVAFWCNPISGHATLYWYQQILGQGPKLLIQFQNNGVVDDSQLPKDRFSAERLKGVDSTLKIQPAKLEDSAVYLCASSLSGGNNEQFFGPGTRLTVL.